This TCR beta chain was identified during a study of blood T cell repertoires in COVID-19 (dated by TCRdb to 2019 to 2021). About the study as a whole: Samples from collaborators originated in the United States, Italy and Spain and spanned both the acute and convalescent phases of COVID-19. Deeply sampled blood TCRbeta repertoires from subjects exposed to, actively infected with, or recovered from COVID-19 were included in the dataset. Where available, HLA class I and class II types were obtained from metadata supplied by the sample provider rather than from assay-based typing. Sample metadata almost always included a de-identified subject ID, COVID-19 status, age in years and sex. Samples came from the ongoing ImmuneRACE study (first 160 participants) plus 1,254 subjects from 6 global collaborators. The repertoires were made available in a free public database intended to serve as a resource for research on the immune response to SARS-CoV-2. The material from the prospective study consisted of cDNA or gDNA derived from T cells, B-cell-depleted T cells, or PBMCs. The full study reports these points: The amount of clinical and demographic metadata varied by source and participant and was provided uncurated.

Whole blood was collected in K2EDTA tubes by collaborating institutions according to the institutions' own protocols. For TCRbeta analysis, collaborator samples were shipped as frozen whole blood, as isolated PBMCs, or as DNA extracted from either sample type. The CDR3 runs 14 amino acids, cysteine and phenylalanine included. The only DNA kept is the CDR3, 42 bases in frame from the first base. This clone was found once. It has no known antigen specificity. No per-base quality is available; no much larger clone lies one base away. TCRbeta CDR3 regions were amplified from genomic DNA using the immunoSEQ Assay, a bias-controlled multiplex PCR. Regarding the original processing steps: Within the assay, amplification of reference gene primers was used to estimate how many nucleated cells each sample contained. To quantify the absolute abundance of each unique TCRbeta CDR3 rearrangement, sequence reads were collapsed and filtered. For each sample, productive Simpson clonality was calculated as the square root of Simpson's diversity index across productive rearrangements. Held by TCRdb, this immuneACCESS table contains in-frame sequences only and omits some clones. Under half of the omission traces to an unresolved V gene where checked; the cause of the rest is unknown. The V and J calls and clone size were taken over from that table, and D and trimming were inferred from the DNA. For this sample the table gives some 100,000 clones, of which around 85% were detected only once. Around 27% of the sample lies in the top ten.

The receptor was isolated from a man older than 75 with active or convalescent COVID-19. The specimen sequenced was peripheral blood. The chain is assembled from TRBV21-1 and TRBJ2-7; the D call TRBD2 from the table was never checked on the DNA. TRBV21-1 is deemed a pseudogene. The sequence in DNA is TGTGCCAGCTCGCTTAGTAGCGGGGGGGTCAAGCAGTACTTC. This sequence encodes CASSLSSGGVKQYF.